A single sample is the source of the 6 T cell receptor beta chains below, sequenced in a study of blood T cells in healthy people across ages. Sample-barcoded 5' priming and a J-beta primer mix drove a second PCR of 7 to 11 cycles. TCRdb ran MiXCR on the 5' RACE reads and lists one entry per CDR3 protein. The table lists roughly 1 million distinct CDR3 sequences, about 25% of them singletons, with about 0.72% in the top ten. These data were also filed under a second study, of T cells of mothers and their children.

Sequenced sample: blood. The receptors come from a girl aged 2-10 years in good health.

This clonotype was seen a few times. This chain uses TRBV28 with TRBJ2-6; a possible D gene is TRBD1 (6 bases). V lost 3 bases, J lost 5 bases, and 14 bases lay in between. This CDR3 region has 16 residues. CDR1 MDHEN and CDR2 SYDVKM come from the germline V gene. This CDR3 is CASSFDRPSWANVLTF. In nucleotides, the CDR3 is TGTGCCAGCAGTTTCGACAGGCCGTCTTGGGCCAACGTCCTGACTTTC.

The chain recombines TRBV3-1 with TRBJ2-7; 14 positions agree with TRBD2. Germline V lookup: CDR1 LGHDT, CDR2 YNNKEL (reference sequence). The CDR3 spans 18 residues. Trimming took 3 bases from V and 3 from J; bases not matched to a gene: 10. The CDR3 loop reads CASSQMGTSGSPDYEQYF. CDR3 in DNA: TGTGCCAGCAGCCAGATGGGGACTAGCGGGAGTCCCGACTACGAGCAGTACTTC.

This clonotype was seen more than once but under ten times. This chain links TRBV29-1 with TRBJ2-5; 10 positions match TRBD1. Germline trimming cut 4 bases from V and 5 bases from J; bases unmatched to any gene: 13. The V gene's germline CDR1 is SQVTM and CDR2 ANQGSEA. This CDR3 spans 16 amino acids. The DNA of the CDR3 is TGCAGCGTTGTCGGGGAGGGGGACAGGGGAGAGGAGACCCAGTACTTC. This encodes CSVVGEGDRGEETQYF.

The chain has TRBV28 and TRBJ2-4, with TRBD2 as a possible D gene (6 bases). V was shortened by 3 bases and J by 0 bases, with 12 bases between the two germline ends. This CDR3 region has 16 residues. Germline V gene lookup returns CDR1 MDHEN and CDR2 SYDVKM. CDR3 in amino acids: CASSLGWGEAKNIQYF. Written as DNA, the CDR3 is TGTGCCAGCAGTTTGGGGTGGGGGGAAGCCAAAAACATTCAGTACTTC.

This clonotype was seen only a few times. V usage is TRBV10-3 and J usage is TRBJ1-4; 7 nucleotides agree with TRBD1. Trimming at V came to 3 bases and at J to 8 bases, leaving 9 bases not matched to a gene. This CDR3 spans 15 amino acids. The V gene's germline CDR1 is ENHRY and CDR2 SYGVKD. For the CDR3, the DNA is TGTGCCATCAGTGATAGTCGACAGGGTGTAGAAAAACTGTTTTTT. Protein: CAISDSRQGVEKLFF.

This rearrangement joins TRBV2 to TRBJ2-1; the D is unclear. TRBJ2-5 matches the DNA end more closely, so the J call is doubtful. Germline lookup yields CDR1 SNHLY and CDR2 FYNNEI. The CDR3 is made up of 12 amino acids. CDR3 bases: TGTGCCAGCGGGAACGCTAAGGAGACCCAGTACTTC. Its protein is CASGNAKETQYF.